This T cell receptor (beta chain) was identified during a study of cytomegalovirus exposure and HLA in healthy donors. Notes on the study in general: It was reported that TCR beta sequences correctly inferred the HLA-A and HLA-B alleles for most subjects. Analysis was performed later, and it showed HLA-associated TCR beta chains to be more clonally expanded than equally common others.

The CDR3 consists of 14 residues. Germline assignment: CDR1 SGHRS and CDR2 YFSETQ. The V gene end was trimmed by 4 bases and the J gene end by 5 bases; junction bases not matched to a gene: 6. While unrecorded immune exposures were likely, the donors were nominally healthy when sampled. This clone has a single count. Its antigen is still unknown. PCR employed 60 Vbeta and 13 Jbeta primers. Method: immunoSEQ multiplex PCR; TCRdb's copy keeps in-frame clones and lacks some. The sample contains around 120,000 clones, 60% to 85% of which appear only once. Sequencing used PBMCs. This sequence joins TRBV5-1 and TRBJ2-5; 9 bases are shared with TRBD1. This clonotype originated in a woman between 35 and 50 years old in good health and CMV-seronegative. The CDR3 spells CASSPRDRVETQYF. The DNA of the CDR3 is TGCGCCAGCAGCCCCCGGGACAGGGTGGAGACCCAGTACTTC.